This T cell receptor beta chain was retrieved from a study of technical replicates of blood from a few donors. TCRdb's table, derived via immunoSEQ multiplex PCR, lists solely in-frame clones and lacks some. This table holds about 93,000 clones, 95% found once. In germline, CDR1 is SEHNR, CDR2 FQNEAQ (reference sequence). Trimming removed 1 base from V and 6 bases from J, with 16 bases in between. The CDR3 is made up of 16 amino acids. Sequencing was done on a sample of T cells isolated from PBMCs. This receptor was identified in a human donor in good health. V usage is TRBV7-9 and J usage is TRBJ2-1; a weak D match, TRBD1 (7 bases). DNA of the CDR3: TGTGCCAGCAGCTTAGTTGGGGGGACAGCCTTCAATGAGCAGTTCTTC. It codes for CASSLVGGTAFNEQFF.